This T cell receptor (beta chain) was captured by sequencing in a study of blood T cell repertoires in COVID-19. For the study at large: Nucleic acid was either cDNA or gDNA, and it came from T cells, B-cell-depleted T cells, or PBMCs.

In the authors' methods: Researchers report that nucleated cell counts were estimated from reference gene primer amplification. Sequencing used immunoSEQ multiplex PCR; TCRdb keeps in-frame clones, though not all of them. The V and J calls and clone size were taken over from that table, and D and trimming were inferred from the DNA. The table records tens of thousands of clones, about 92% of them present only once. CDR1 and CDR2 from the germline V gene are SGHRS and YFSETQ. Trimming took off 4 bases at V and 1 base at J, with 8 bases between the two ends. The CDR3 loop spans 13 amino acids. Sequenced input: peripheral blood. This clonotype was obtained from a human donor in a cohort sampled during active COVID-19. The chain has TRBV5-1 and TRBJ2-5; weak D call: TRBD1 (6 bases). In DNA form, the CDR3 reads TGCGCCAGCAGCCCGGACAGCCAAGAGACCCAGTACTTC. This sequence encodes CASSPDSQETQYF. Complete variable domain (other parts from reference TRBV5-1 and TRBJ2-5): KAGVTQTPRYLIKTRGQQVTLSCSPISGHRSVSWYQQTPGQGLQFLFEYFSETQRNKGNFPGRFSGRQFSNSRSEMNVSTLELGDSALYLCASSPDSQETQYFGPGTRLLVL.